Presented here are 12 T cell receptor beta chains from one specimen sequenced in a study of T cells in Graves' hyperthyroidism and ophthalmopathy. Amplification yielded TCR beta CDR3 regions, with RNA transcripts as the source. HTBI primers were the set used in a first-round RT-PCR of the TCR CDR3. TCRdb ran MiXCR on the multiplex PCR reads and lists one entry per CDR3 protein. The data show about 640,000 distinct CDR3 sequences, less than 25% seen once. The sequenced sample was blood. These receptors were taken from a man in his thirties or forties with Graves' ophthalmopathy.

This clonotype occurred a few times. V usage is TRBV3-1 and J usage is TRBJ1-2, with D perhaps matching TRBD1 (5 bases). The CDR3 is 14 residues long. Looked up from germline, CDR1 is LGHDT and CDR2 is YNNKEL (reference sequence). Trimming cost V 1 base and J 2 bases, with 8 bases left between them. The CDR3 coding sequence is TGTGCCAGCAGCCAAGTCGACAGAAACTATGGCTACACCTTC. Protein product: CASSQVDRNYGYTF.

This clonotype has more than one count but fewer than ten. This sequence joins TRBV6-6 and TRBJ2-5; perhaps TRBD2 as D (5 bases). Germline CDR1 reads MNHNY; CDR2 reads SVGAGI (reference sequence). The V end lost 2 bases, the J end lost 4 bases, and 8 bases lay between the germline ends. The CDR3 consists of 13 residues. CDR3 in amino acids: CASSYEGRETQYF. As DNA, the CDR3 is TGTGCCAGCAGTTACGAGGGAAGAGAGACCCAGTACTTC.

This clonotype was recorded at least ten times. The gene calls are TRBV28 and TRBJ1-2, with D unresolved. The CDR3 extends over 16 amino acids. V lost 5 bases to trimming and J lost 5 bases, with 21 bases between them. CDR1 and CDR2 (germline): MDHEN, SYDVKM. The DNA of the CDR3 is TGTGCCAGCAGTCCGTTCCAGGTTGGGCCCTGGTATGGCTACACCTTC. This translates into CASSPFQVGPWYGYTF.

This clonotype was seen a few times. This chain uses TRBV6-5 with TRBJ2-5, with a possible D match to TRBD2 (6 bases). This CDR3 region has 16 residues. Trimming pared 1 base from V and 4 bases from J, leaving 16 bases between. Germline CDR1 and CDR2: MNHEY and SVGAGI. The CDR3 DNA sequence: TGTGCCAGCAGTTACTATGGAGAGGGGAGGAGAGAGACCCAGTACTTC. Residues: CASSYYGEGRRETQYF.

V and J are TRBV28 and TRBJ1-3; a possible D gene is TRBD1 (5 bases). The germline gives CDR1 MDHEN, CDR2 SYDVKM. The CDR3 has 16 residues. V was shortened by 0 bases and J by 2 bases, with 11 bases between the two germline ends. CDR3 nucleotide sequence: TGTGCCAGCAGTTTATGGGGGGAAATGGCTGGAAACACCATATATTTT. It yields the protein CASSLWGEMAGNTIYF.

V usage is TRBV11-2 and J usage is TRBJ2-7, with TRBD1 identical over 7 bases. Losses at the gene ends were 5 bases for V and 5 bases for J; bases not matched to a gene: 9. In germline, CDR1 is SGHAT, CDR2 FQNNGV. CDR3 length equals 14 residues. The CDR3 region has the DNA TGTGCCAGCAGCCCGAACAGGGGTTTGGACGAGCAGTACTTC. Translation: CASSPNRGLDEQYF. The full variable domain, completed using reference TRBV11-2 and TRBJ2-7, is EAGVAQSPRYKIIEKRQSVAFWCNPISGHATLYWYQQILGQGPKLLIQFQNNGVVDDSQLPKDRFSAERLKGVDSTLKIQPAKLEDSAVYLCASSPNRGLDEQYFGPGTRLTVT.

The rearrangement uses TRBV18 and TRBJ1-1; TRBD1 is a possible D gene (6 bases). The V gene's germline CDR1 is KGHSH and CDR2 LQKENI. This CDR3 is 15 amino acids long. Trimming shortened V by 5 bases and J by 3 bases, and 16 bases separated the two germline ends. This chain's CDR3 is CASSSNRVVDTEAFF. The CDR3 DNA reads as TGTGCCAGCTCATCTAACAGGGTAGTTGACACTGAAGCTTTCTTT.

This clonotype has only a few counts. The chain uses TRBV7-2 and TRBJ2-5; the match to TRBD2 covers 12 bases. Germline lookup yields CDR1 SGHTA and CDR2 FQGNSA. The junction had 6 bases not matched to a gene; V was cut back by 2 bases and J by 5 bases. This CDR3 is 16 amino acids long. CDR3 sequence reads: CASSLLAGGPRETQYF. CDR3 coding DNA: TGTGCCAGCAGCTTACTAGCGGGAGGGCCTAGGGAGACCCAGTACTTC.

This clonotype was seen at least ten times. The rearrangement joins TRBV5-1 to TRBJ1-1; possible D gene TRBD1, 5 bases. V lost 4 bases, J lost 1 base, and 11 bases lay in between. This CDR3 is built from 14 residues. CDR1 SGHRS and CDR2 YFSETQ come from the germline V gene. In nucleotides, the CDR3 is TGCGCCAGCAGCCCGGGGGGACGGAACACTGAAGCTTTCTTT. It encodes CASSPGGRNTEAFF.

This clonotype has only a few counts. This rearrangement joins TRBV11-2 to TRBJ2-2; tentatively, D is TRBD1 or TRBD2 (5 bases each). The germline gives CDR1 SGHAT, CDR2 FQNNGV. Trimming cost V 5 bases and J 5 bases, with 15 bases left between them. CDR3 length: 15 residues. The CDR3 nucleotides are TGTGCCAGCAGCCCGGGGACCACGACTACCGGGGAGCTGTTTTTT. Amino acids: CASSPGTTTTGELFF.

This rearrangement joins TRBV30 to TRBJ2-2; D is uncertain. Trimming took 0 bases from V and 6 from J, leaving 2 bases between them. The CDR3 runs 11 residues. Looked up from germline, CDR1 is GTSNPN and CDR2 is SVGIG (reference sequence). For the CDR3, the DNA is TGTGCCTGGAGTGTACCCGGGGAGCTGTTTTTT. It translates to CAWSVPGELFF.

This sequence joins TRBV19 and TRBJ1-1; weak D call: TRBD1 (5 bases). Germline V gene data show CDR1 as LNHDA and CDR2 as SQIVND (reference sequence). CDR3 length: 14 residues. The germline V and J ends were trimmed by 0 bases and 1 base, with 6 bases remaining between them. The DNA of the CDR3 is TGTGCCAGTAGTATAGACAGGGCGAACACTGAAGCTTTCTTT. It is translated as CASSIDRANTEAFF.